This T cell receptor beta chain was recorded in a study of early T cells in non-severe SARS-CoV-2 infection (dated by TCRdb to about 2021). At the level of the whole study: Because TCR sequencing was done on bulk RNA from unsorted whole blood, the alpha and beta chains could not be paired.

The method behind the library was 5' RACE. Sequencing instrument: NextSeq 500. Unique molecular identifiers were attached to individual cDNA molecules in the TCR library protocol so that sequencing error and PCR bias could be corrected. TCR alpha and beta chains were both sequenced, and the abundances of alpha and beta sequences in each sample were closely correlated with each other. On the authors' methods: Decombinator V4 was used to perform V gene, J gene and CDR3 annotation of TCR sequences. Expanded TCRs were defined as changing significantly between any two time points under a Poisson model with p below 0.0001. Abundances of TCRs were expressed as counts per million after normalisation to the total number of TCRs sequenced in each sample. MAIT TCRs were defined by TRAV1-2 paired with TRAJ12, TRAJ20 or TRAJ33, and iNKT TCRs by TRAV10 paired with TRAJ18. VDJdb, accessed 1 November 2021, was searched for CMV, EBV and SARS-CoV-2 annotated TCRs, excluding TCRs annotated for multiple antigens. Clones were called with MiXCR by TCRdb after fastp trimmed the public reads at Q25, and only in-frame beta chains were retained. Rows with a matching CDR3 protein are joined into one entry that keeps the most common DNA and genes. It is TCRdb's table, rather than the study itself, that gives the V and J calls and clone size. Recorded for this sample are roughly 34,000 distinct CDR3 sequences; 4.7% of them occurred a single time. The top ten clones comprise 7% to 9% of the sample.

Study-wide findings and limitations: VDJdb matching was skewed toward anti-spike CD8 responses, so virus-specific expansions were likely underestimated and private and CD4 specificities were missed.

This clonotype has ten or more counts. Its antigen is currently not known. Per-base qualities were not stored, and no clone one base away is much larger. The study was a case-control design nested within a healthcare worker cohort in London, UK, with weekly nasopharyngeal swab PCR tests and blood sampling. Healthcare workers were enrolled in the week of the UK lockdown, from 23 to 31 March 2020, and were followed every week for up to 16 weeks. From the cysteine up to the phenylalanine, the CDR3 has a length of 22 residues. This entry keeps only the CDR3 DNA: 66 bases, framed from base 1. In the germline V gene, CDR1 corresponds to SGHVT and CDR2 to SQSDAQ. V trim: 2 bases; J trim: 0 bases; unmatched bases: 24.

The chain is assembled from TRBV7-4 and TRBJ2-7; TRBD1 lines up with 8 middle nucleotides. Sequenced: whole blood. The sequence was obtained from an adult who was a healthcare worker with PCR-confirmed SARS-CoV-2 infection or an uninfected control (not recorded which). The CDR3 has the sequence CASSLSTVPICQGAPSSYEQYF. The DNA is as follows: TGTGCCAGCAGCTTATCGACGGTCCCGATTTGTCAGGGGGCCCCCTCCTCCTACGAGCAGTACTTC.